This T cell receptor beta chain was profiled in a study of blood T cells in healthy people across ages. Findings of the study overall: Fewer expanded clones and more diversity marked long-lived versus aged donors.

Then a second PCR, running roughly 7 to 11 cycles, was carried out with a sample-barcoded 5' primer and a J-beta primer mix. A tag from a template-switch adaptor with 12 random nucleotides marked each cDNA molecule. TCRdb used MiXCR to reprocess the 5' RACE reads, holding one entry per CDR3 protein. The profile covers over 1,300,000 distinct CDR3 sequences, with around 55% appearing a single time and over 6.5% taken by the ten largest. This clonotype was observed a few times. As yet, its antigen is unknown. V was clipped by 0 bases and J by 4 bases; unmatched bases: 2. CDR1 is MNHEY, CDR2 SMNVEV, per germline (reference sequence). This CDR3 is 15 amino acids long.

Sequencing was done on a sample of blood. This TCR was sampled from a man aged 18 to 29 in good health. The V call is TRBV27, the J call TRBJ2-1, with TRBD2 matching 8 bases. The CDR3: CASSLSAGAYNEQFF. In nucleotides, the CDR3 is TGTGCCAGCAGTTTATCAGCGGGGGCGTACAATGAGCAGTTCTTC.